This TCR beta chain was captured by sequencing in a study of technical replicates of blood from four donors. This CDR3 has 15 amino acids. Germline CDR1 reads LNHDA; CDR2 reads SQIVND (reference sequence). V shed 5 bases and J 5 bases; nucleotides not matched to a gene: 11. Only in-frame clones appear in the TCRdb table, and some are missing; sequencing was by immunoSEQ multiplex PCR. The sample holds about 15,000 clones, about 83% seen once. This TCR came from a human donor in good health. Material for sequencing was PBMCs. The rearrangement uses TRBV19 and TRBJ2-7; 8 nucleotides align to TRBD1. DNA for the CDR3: TGTGCCAGTAGTCCTCGACAGGGGACACCCCACGAGCAGTACTTC. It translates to CASSPRQGTPHEQYF.